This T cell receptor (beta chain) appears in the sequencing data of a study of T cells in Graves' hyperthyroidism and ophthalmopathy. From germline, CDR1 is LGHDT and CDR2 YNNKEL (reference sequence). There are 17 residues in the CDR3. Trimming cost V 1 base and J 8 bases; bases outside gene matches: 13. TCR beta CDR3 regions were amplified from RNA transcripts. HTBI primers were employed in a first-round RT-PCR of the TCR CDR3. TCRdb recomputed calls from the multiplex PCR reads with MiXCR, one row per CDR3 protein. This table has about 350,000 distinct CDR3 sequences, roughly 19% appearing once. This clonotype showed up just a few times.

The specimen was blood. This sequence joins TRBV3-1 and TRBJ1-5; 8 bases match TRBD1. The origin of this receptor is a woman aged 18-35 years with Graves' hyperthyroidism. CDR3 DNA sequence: TGTGCCAGCAGCCAAGGTTACGCCAGGGGGCGCTACGAGCCCCAGCATTTT. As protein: CASSQGYARGRYEPQHF.